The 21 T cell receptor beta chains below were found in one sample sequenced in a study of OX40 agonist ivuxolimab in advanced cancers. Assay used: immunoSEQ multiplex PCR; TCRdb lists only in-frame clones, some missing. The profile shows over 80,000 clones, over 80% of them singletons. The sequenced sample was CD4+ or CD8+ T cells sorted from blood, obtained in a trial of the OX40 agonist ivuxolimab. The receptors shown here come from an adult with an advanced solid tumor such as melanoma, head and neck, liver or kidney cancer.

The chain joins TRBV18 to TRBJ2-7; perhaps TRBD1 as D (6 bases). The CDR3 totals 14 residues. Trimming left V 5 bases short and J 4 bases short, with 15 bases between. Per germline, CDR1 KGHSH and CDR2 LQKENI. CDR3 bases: TGTGCCAGCTCATTAGAGGACAGAGGATACGAGCAGTACTTC. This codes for CASSLEDRGYEQYF.

CDR3 region: CASSQDAHTDTQYF. The CDR3 coding sequence is TGTGCCAGCAGCCAGGACGCACACACAGATACGCAGTATTTT. The rearrangement joins TRBV5-5 to TRBJ2-3; D unclear. CDR1 is SGHKS and CDR2 is YYEKEE in the germline V gene (reference sequence). The CDR3 contains 14 residues. V was cut by 4 bases and J by 2 bases, with 11 bases left in between.

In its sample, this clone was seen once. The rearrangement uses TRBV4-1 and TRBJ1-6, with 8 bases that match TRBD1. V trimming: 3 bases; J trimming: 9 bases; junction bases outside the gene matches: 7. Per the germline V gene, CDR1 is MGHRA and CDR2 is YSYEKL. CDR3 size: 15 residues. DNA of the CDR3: TGCGCCAGCAGCCATGCCCGGGACAGGATTTCACCCCTCCACTTT. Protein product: CASSHARDRISPLHF.

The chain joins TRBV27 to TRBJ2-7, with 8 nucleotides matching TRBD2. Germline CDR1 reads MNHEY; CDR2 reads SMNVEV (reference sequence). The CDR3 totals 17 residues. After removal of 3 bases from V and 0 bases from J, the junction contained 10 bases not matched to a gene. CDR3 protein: CASSFHGLAGDSYEQYF. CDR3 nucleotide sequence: TGTGCCAGCAGTTTTCATGGGCTAGCGGGCGACTCCTACGAGCAGTACTTC.

The CDR3 DNA reads TGTGCCAGCAGTTCGCCTCCGGGACGCCGGTCTGGTGGCTACACCTTC. Translated: CASSSPPGRRSGGYTF. The chain links TRBV6-5 to TRBJ1-2, with a tentative D call TRBD1 (5 bases). Germline V gene data show CDR1 as MNHEY and CDR2 as SVGAGI. There are 16 residues in the CDR3. V lost 4 bases to trimming and J lost 7 bases, with 22 bases between them.

The DNA for the CDR3 is TGTGCCAGCAGCCCCGGGACGGAATTCTACAATGAGCAGTTCTTC. This translates into CASSPGTEFYNEQFF. The chain is built from TRBV5-4 and TRBJ2-1; D possibly uses TRBD1 or TRBD2 (5 bases each). The V end was cut by 4 bases, the J end by 3 bases, with 14 bases between. CDR1 and CDR2 (germline): SGHNT, YYREEE (reference sequence). The CDR3 loop spans 15 amino acids.

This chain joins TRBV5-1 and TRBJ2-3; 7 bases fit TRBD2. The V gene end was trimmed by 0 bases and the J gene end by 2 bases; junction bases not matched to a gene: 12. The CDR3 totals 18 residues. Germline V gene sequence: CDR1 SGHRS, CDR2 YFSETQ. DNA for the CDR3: TGCGCCAGCAGCTTGGAGTTTTGGCTAGCGGAGAACACAGATACGCAGTATTTT. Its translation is CASSLEFWLAENTDTQYF.

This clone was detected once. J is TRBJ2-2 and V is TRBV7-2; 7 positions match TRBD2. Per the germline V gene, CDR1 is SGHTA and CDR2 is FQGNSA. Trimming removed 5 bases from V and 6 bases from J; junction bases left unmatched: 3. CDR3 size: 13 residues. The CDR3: CASSLGGAGELFF. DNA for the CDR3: TGTGCCAGCAGCCTGGGAGGGGCCGGGGAGCTGTTTTTT.

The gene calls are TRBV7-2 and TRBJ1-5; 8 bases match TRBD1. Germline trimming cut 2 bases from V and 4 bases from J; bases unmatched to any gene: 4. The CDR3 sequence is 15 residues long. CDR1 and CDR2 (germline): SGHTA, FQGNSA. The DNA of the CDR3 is TGTGCCAGCAGCTTATCGGGACAGGATAATCAGCCCCAGCATTTT. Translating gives CASSLSGQDNQPQHF.

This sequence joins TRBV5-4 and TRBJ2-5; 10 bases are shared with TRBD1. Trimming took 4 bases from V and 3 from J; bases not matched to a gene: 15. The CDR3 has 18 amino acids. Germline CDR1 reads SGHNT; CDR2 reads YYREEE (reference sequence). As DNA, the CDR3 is TGTGCCAGCAGCCGGGACAGGGGTATAACGTATTACAAAGAGACCCAGTACTTC. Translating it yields CASSRDRGITYYKETQYF.

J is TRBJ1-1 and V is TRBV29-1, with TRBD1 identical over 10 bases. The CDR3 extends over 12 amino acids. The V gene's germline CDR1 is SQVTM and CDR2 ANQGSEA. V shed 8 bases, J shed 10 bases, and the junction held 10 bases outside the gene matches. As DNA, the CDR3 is TGCAGCTTTCAGAGACAGGGGGCGCCAGCTTTCTTT. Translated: CSFQRQGAPAFF. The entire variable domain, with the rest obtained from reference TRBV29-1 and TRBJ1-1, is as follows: SAVISQKPSRDICQRGTSLTIQCQVDSQVTMMFWYRQQPGQSLTLIATANQGSEATYESGFVIDKFPISRPNLTFSTLTVSNMSPEDSSIYLCSFQRQGAPAFFGQGTRLTVV.

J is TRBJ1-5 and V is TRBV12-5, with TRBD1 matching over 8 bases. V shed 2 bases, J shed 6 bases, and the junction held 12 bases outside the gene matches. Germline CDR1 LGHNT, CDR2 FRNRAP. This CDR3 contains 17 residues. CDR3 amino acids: CASGLIPPGQGAQPQHF. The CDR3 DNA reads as TGTGCTAGTGGTTTGATACCTCCCGGACAGGGAGCTCAGCCCCAGCATTTT.

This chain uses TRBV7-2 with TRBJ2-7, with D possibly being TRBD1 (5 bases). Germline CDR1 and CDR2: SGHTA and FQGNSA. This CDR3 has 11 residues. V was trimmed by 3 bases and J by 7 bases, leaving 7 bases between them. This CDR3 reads CASSLQGEQYF. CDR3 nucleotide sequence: TGTGCCAGCAGCTTGCAGGGTGAGCAGTACTTC. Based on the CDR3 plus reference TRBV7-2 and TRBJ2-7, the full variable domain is GAGVSQSPSNKVTEKGKDVELRCDPISGHTALYWYRQSLGQGLEFLIYFQGNSAPDKSGLPSDRFSAERTGGSVSTLTIQRTQQEDSAVYLCASSLQGEQYFGPGTRLTVT.

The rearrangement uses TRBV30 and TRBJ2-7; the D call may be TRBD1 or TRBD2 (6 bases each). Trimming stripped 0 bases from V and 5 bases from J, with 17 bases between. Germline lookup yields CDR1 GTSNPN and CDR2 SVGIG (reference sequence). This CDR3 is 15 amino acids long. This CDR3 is CAWSVPRRGGNEQYF. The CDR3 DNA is TGTGCCTGGAGTGTACCCCGCAGGGGAGGTAACGAGCAGTACTTC.

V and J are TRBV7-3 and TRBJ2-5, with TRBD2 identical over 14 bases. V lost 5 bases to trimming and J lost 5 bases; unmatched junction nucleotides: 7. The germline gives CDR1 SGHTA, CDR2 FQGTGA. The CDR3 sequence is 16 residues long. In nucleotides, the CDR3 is TGTGCCAGCAGCAAGGGACTAGCGGGGGAGGGTGAGACCCAGTACTTC. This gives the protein CASSKGLAGEGETQYF.

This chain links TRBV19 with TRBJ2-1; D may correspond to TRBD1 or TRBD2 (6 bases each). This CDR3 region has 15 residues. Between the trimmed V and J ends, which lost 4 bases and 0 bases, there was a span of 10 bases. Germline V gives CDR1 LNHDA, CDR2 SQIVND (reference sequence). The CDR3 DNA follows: TGTGCCAGTAGTAAGGGGGGCTACTCCTACAATGAGCAGTTCTTC. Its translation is CASSKGGYSYNEQFF.

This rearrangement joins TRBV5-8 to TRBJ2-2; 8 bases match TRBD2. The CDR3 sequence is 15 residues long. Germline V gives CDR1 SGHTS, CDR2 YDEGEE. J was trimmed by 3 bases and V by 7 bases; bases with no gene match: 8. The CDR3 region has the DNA TGTGCCAGCGGACCGACTAGCGTGCACACCGGGGAGCTGTTTTTT. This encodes CASGPTSVHTGELFF. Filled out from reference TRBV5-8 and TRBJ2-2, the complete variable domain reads EAGVTQSPTHLIKTRGQQATLRCSPISGHTSVYWYQQALGLGLQFLLWYDEGEERNRGNFPPRFSGRQFPNYSSELNVNALELEDSALYLCASGPTSVHTGELFFGEGSRLTVL.

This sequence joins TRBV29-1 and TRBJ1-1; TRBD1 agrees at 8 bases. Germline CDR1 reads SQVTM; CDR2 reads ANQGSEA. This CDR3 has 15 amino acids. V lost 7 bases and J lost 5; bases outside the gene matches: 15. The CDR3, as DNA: TGCAGCGCTTGCGGGGGGCAGGGGGCAGGGACTGAAGCTTTCTTT. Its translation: CSACGGQGAGTEAFF.

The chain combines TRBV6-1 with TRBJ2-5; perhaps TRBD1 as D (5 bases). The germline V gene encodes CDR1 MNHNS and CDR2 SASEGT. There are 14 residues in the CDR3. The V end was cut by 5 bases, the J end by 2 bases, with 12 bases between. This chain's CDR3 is CASSTGHAQETQYF. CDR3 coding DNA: TGTGCCAGCAGTACCGGACACGCGCAAGAGACCCAGTACTTC.

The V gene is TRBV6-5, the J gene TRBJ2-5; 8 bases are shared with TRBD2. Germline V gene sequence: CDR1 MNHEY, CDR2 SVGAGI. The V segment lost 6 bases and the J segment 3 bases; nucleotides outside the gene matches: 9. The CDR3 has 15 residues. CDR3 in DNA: TGTGCCAGCAGGCGAGGTGATAGCGGGGAAGAGACCCAGTACTTC. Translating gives CASRRGDSGEETQYF.

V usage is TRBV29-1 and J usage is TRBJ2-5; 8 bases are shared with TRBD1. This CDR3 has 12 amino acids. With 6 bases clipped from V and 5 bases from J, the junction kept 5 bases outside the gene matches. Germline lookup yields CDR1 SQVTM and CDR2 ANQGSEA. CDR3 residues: CSVMTGDETQYF. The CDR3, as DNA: TGCAGCGTCATGACAGGGGATGAGACCCAGTACTTC.